Listed below are T cell receptor beta chains from one sample, sequenced in a study of blood T cell repertoires in COVID-19. The assay was immunoSEQ multiplex PCR, and TCRdb's table has in-frame clones only and misses some. The sample holds under 200,000 clones; around 84% are singletons and the top ten take less than 3%. Sequencing input: peripheral blood. The receptors derive from a woman aged 80 or over with COVID-19, enrolled during active disease. Each CDR3 is given with its conserved first and last residue. D genes are given only for firm matches. For some rows the clone size is stated as once, few or many, or as a class when expanded; others skip it.

V gene	D gene	clone size	J gene	CDR3 protein	CDR3 DNA
TRBV6-2/TRBV6-3	TRBD1	-	TRBJ1-5	CASSSGTVNQPQHF	TGTGCCAGCAGTTCCGGGACAGTAAATCAGCCCCAGCATTTT
TRBV11-2	-	-	TRBJ2-2	CASSQLQGTGELFF	TGTGCCAGCAGCCAGCTTCAGGGCACCGGGGAGCTGTTTTTT
TRBV28	-	-	TRBJ2-2	CASSLGQNTGELFF	TGTGCCAGCAGCTTGGGACAGAACACCGGGGAGCTGTTTTTT
TRBV6-2/TRBV6-3	TRBD1	-	TRBJ2-1	CASSFASGGQGNEQFF	TGTGCCAGCAGTTTCGCCTCGGGCGGACAGGGCAATGAGCAGTTCTTC
TRBV7-9	TRBD1	-	TRBJ1-2	CASSFRGPGQPTDAYGYTF	TGTGCCAGCAGCTTTAGGGGTCCGGGACAGCCGACCGATGCCTATGGCTACACCTTC
TRBV28	TRBD1	-	TRBJ1-2	CASRTTGDYGYTF	TGTGCCAGCAGAACGACAGGGGATTATGGCTACACCTTC
TRBV7-3	-	-	TRBJ2-7	CASSLKPGNYEQYF	TGTGCCAGCAGCTTAAAGCCAGGAAACTACGAGCAGTACTTC
TRBV7-8	TRBD1	-	TRBJ2-7	CASSSGTASYEQYF	TGTGCCAGCAGCTCCGGGACAGCCTCCTACGAGCAGTACTTC
TRBV7-3	-	-	TRBJ1-1	CASSLSGRGFTEAFF	TGTGCCAGCAGCTTATCTGGCAGGGGATTTACTGAAGCTTTCTTT
TRBV28	-	-	TRBJ1-1	CASSYGLPNTEAFF	TGTGCCAGCAGTTATGGACTACCGAACACTGAAGCTTTCTTT
TRBV2	-	-	TRBJ1-3	CASSLRQFSGNTIYF	TGTGCCAGCAGTTTAAGACAGTTCTCTGGAAACACCATATATTTT
TRBV7-2	TRBD2	-	TRBJ2-7	CASSFAGTNYEQYF	TGTGCCAGCAGCTTCGCCGGGACTAACTACGAGCAGTACTTC
TRBV5-6	TRBD2	-	TRBJ2-1	CASSLLAGAVRNEQFF	TGTGCCAGCAGCTTACTAGCGGGAGCGGTGCGGAATGAGCAGTTCTTC
TRBV11-3	-	-	TRBJ1-2	CASSLWADYGYTF	TGTGCCAGCAGCTTATGGGCAGACTATGGCTACACCTTC
TRBV5-1	-	-	TRBJ2-6	CASSPDSGANVLTF	TGCGCCAGCAGCCCAGACTCTGGGGCCAACGTCCTGACTTTC
TRBV5-1	TRBD1	-	TRBJ1-1	CASSAGQGANTEAFF	TGCGCCAGCAGCGCAGGACAGGGGGCGAACACTGAAGCTTTCTTT
TRBV13	-	-	TRBJ2-2	CASSFYRTGTSAGELFF	TGTGCCAGCAGCTTCTATAGGACGGGGACTTCGGCCGGGGAGCTGTTTTTT
TRBV7-2	TRBD1	-	TRBJ1-4	CASSLRAGGNEKLFF	TGTGCCAGCAGCCTAAGAGCAGGGGGCAATGAAAAACTGTTTTTT
TRBV4-2	-	-	TRBJ1-1	CASSQEVRGNTEAFF	TGTGCCAGCAGCCAAGAGGTACGGGGGAACACTGAAGCTTTCTTT
TRBV6-2/TRBV6-3	-	-	TRBJ1-1	CASSKQTMNTEAFF	TGTGCCAGCAGTAAACAGACCATGAACACTGAAGCTTTCTTT
TRBV29-1	TRBD2	-	TRBJ2-7	CSVLTSGYEQYF	TGCAGCGTTTTGACTAGCGGCTACGAGCAGTACTTC
TRBV28	TRBD1	-	TRBJ2-4	CASSSTGDGNIQYF	TGTGCCAGCAGTTCGACAGGGGACGGGAACATTCAGTACTTC
TRBV9	TRBD1	-	TRBJ2-1	CASSPTPGTGGDEQFF	TGTGCCAGCAGCCCAACCCCGGGGACAGGGGGCGATGAGCAGTTCTTC
TRBV5-1	-	-	TRBJ1-6	CASSSDASNSPLHF	TGCGCCAGCAGCTCGGACGCTAGCAATTCACCCCTCCACTTT
TRBV6-4	TRBD1	few	TRBJ1-2	CASSPGQVPFWGYTF	TGTGCCAGCAGCCCAGGACAGGTGCCTTTTTGGGGCTACACCTTC
TRBV7-9	TRBD2	-	TRBJ2-5	CASSLTSGRAGETQYF	TGTGCCAGCAGCTTAACCAGCGGGAGGGCCGGAGAGACCCAGTACTTC
TRBV6-6	-	-	TRBJ1-1	CASSYSEGGTEAFF	TGTGCCAGCAGTTACTCAGAAGGGGGCACTGAAGCTTTCTTT
TRBV7-9	TRBD1	few	TRBJ1-1	CASSWQKGGFSNTEAFF	TGTGCCAGCAGCTGGCAAAAAGGGGGCTTTTCGAACACTGAAGCTTTCTTT
TRBV12-3/TRBV12-4	-	-	TRBJ1-2	CASSLKGVDGYTF	TGTGCCAGCAGTTTGAAGGGGGTGGATGGCTACACCTTC
TRBV6-5	-	-	TRBJ2-3	CASSRKFSTDTQYF	TGTGCCAGCAGCCGTAAATTCAGCACAGATACGCAGTATTTT
TRBV7-3	TRBD2	-	TRBJ2-2	CASSPSGANTGELFF	TGTGCCAGCAGCCCCAGCGGGGCGAACACCGGGGAGCTGTTTTTT
TRBV7-3	TRBD1	-	TRBJ2-5	CASSLRNRDRHQETQYF	TGTGCCAGCAGCTTACGAAACCGGGACAGGCACCAAGAGACCCAGTACTTC
TRBV6-2/TRBV6-3	TRBD2	once	TRBJ2-1	CASSYSRTSGSKDEQFF	TGTGCCAGCAGTTACTCTCGGACTAGCGGGAGCAAAGATGAGCAGTTCTTC
TRBV7-2	TRBD1	-	TRBJ1-1	CASSRTGGISATEAFF	TGTGCCAGCAGCCGGACAGGGGGTATCTCGGCCACTGAAGCTTTCTTT
TRBV3-1/TRBV3-2	-	-	TRBJ2-5	CASSRTTQETQYF	TGTGCCAGCAGCCGGACTACGCAAGAGACCCAGTACTTC
TRBV29-1	TRBD1	-	TRBJ1-1	CSAQGGNTEAFF	TGCAGCGCCCAGGGGGGGAACACTGAAGCTTTCTTT
TRBV9	TRBD1	-	TRBJ1-2	CASSVAGGDYGYTF	TGTGCCAGCAGCGTAGCAGGGGGCGACTATGGCTACACCTTC
TRBV28	-	-	TRBJ2-5	CASSLGAAEPRGETQYF	TGTGCCAGCAGTTTAGGGGCGGCAGAACCTCGAGGCGAGACCCAGTACTTC
TRBV25-1	-	once	TRBJ2-2	CASAHDYPRGTGELFF	TGTGCCAGCGCCCACGACTACCCCCGGGGCACCGGGGAGCTGTTTTTT
TRBV10-3	-	few	TRBJ1-2	CAISDGADRGYTF	TGTGCCATCAGTGATGGGGCAGACCGGGGCTACACCTTC
TRBV29-1	TRBD1	-	TRBJ2-3	CSGWGQGISDTQYF	TGCAGCGGCTGGGGACAGGGCATTTCAGATACGCAGTATTTT
TRBV11-2	-	few	TRBJ1-6	CASSLRGGNSPLHF	TGTGCCAGCAGCCTAAGGGGGGGAAATTCACCCCTCCACTTT
TRBV7-9	-	-	TRBJ2-2	CASSLAGQAGELFF	TGTGCCAGCAGCTTAGCAGGACAAGCCGGGGAGCTGTTTTTT
TRBV6-2/TRBV6-3	-	few	TRBJ1-6	CASSYKAGGHSPLHF	TGTGCCAGCAGTTATAAGGCAGGAGGCCATTCACCCCTCCACTTT
TRBV28	TRBD1	-	TRBJ1-1	CASSAPGTGSATEAFF	TGTGCCAGCAGTGCGCCTGGGACAGGCAGTGCCACTGAAGCTTTCTTT
TRBV7-9	-	once	TRBJ2-7	CASSSQEHQTYEQYF	TGTGCCAGCAGCTCACAGGAACACCAGACCTACGAGCAGTACTTC
TRBV6-5	-	-	TRBJ1-6	CASIDGSGGGPLHF	TGTGCCAGCATCGACGGGAGCGGGGGGGGACCCCTCCACTTT
TRBV11-3	-	-	TRBJ2-3	CASSLGTGFTDTQYF	TGTGCCAGCAGCTTAGGAACAGGATTCACAGATACGCAGTATTTT
TRBV7-3	-	-	TRBJ2-2	CASSLITGSYTGELFF	TGTGCCAGCAGCTTAATCACAGGAAGTTACACCGGGGAGCTGTTTTTT
TRBV19	-	-	TRBJ2-2	CASTLPGTLGATGELFF	TGTGCCAGTACCTTACCCGGGACCCTGGGGGCCACCGGGGAGCTGTTTTTT
TRBV6-5	-	-	TRBJ1-1	CASSYGGGGRNTEAFF	TGTGCCAGCAGTTACGGGGGCGGGGGCAGGAACACTGAAGCTTTCTTT
TRBV28	TRBD2	few	TRBJ2-3	CASSLDLLAGGYTDTQYF	TGTGCCAGCAGTTTGGATCTACTAGCGGGAGGGTACACAGATACGCAGTATTTT
TRBV15	TRBD1	-	TRBJ2-1	CATSGGRDRGYNEQFF	TGTGCCACCAGCGGCGGCCGGGACAGGGGCTACAATGAGCAGTTCTTC
TRBV4-3	-	-	TRBJ1-3	CASSQSSGNTIYF	TGCGCCAGCAGCCAGAGCTCGGGAAACACCATATATTTT
TRBV9	-	-	TRBJ2-7	CASSVGAGNYEQYF	TGTGCCAGCAGCGTAGGGGCAGGGAATTACGAGCAGTACTTC
TRBV12-3/TRBV12-4	TRBD1	-	TRBJ1-1	CASSHRGSAEAFF	TGTGCCAGCAGCCACAGGGGTAGTGCTGAAGCTTTCTTT
TRBV28	TRBD1	-	TRBJ2-1	CASSRTGIDNNEQFF	TGTGCCAGCAGCCGGACAGGGATAGATAACAATGAGCAGTTCTTC